This entry is about one T cell receptor beta chain. The target antigen is unknown. TCRdb recomputed calls from the 5' RACE reads with MiXCR, one row per CDR3 protein. This table holds approximately 600,000 distinct CDR3 sequences, around 9.6% found once. The data originate from a study of identical twins. Study results and caveats: Fewer insertions marked abundant cord blood beta clonotypes; young adult naive trended weakly, memory not at all.

The CDR3 totals 15 residues. V was trimmed by 3 bases and J by 5 bases, leaving 13 bases between them. CDR1 is KGHDR, CDR2 SFDVKD, per germline. The sample also formed part of further work on yellow fever vaccine responses in identical twins.

This sequence originates from a woman aged 18-29 years in good health. The rearrangement joins TRBV24-1 to TRBJ2-1; D is perhaps TRBD1 or TRBD2 (5 bases each). The source material was PBMCs. Here the CDR3 reads CATSDRDRTNNEQFF. The CDR3 DNA follows: TGTGCCACCAGTGATCGGGACCGAACCAACAATGAGCAGTTCTTC.